A selection of T cell receptor beta chains follows, all from one sample in a study of regulatory T cells in long-lasting Graves disease. TCRdb fed the multiplex PCR reads into MiXCR, producing one record per CDR3 protein. The repertoire holds 550,000 to 600,000 distinct CDR3 sequences, with roughly 15% as singletons. These data are also associated with another study on T cells in Graves' hyperthyroidism and ophthalmopathy.

This specimen was peripheral blood mononuclear cells (PBMCs), taken at new diagnosis, from a patient treated with antithyroid drugs. The receptors come from a man between 18 and 29 years old with Graves disease. Both conserved end residues are part of each CDR3.

v_gene: TRBV20-1
j_gene: TRBJ2-1
CDR3aa: CSASGEGFEQFF

v_gene: TRBV11-2
j_gene: TRBJ2-7
CDR3aa: CASSTWTSGGEQYF

v_gene: TRBV5-1
j_gene: TRBJ2-2
CDR3aa: CASSFREAITNTGELFF

v_gene: TRBV11-2
j_gene: TRBJ2-1
CDR3aa: CASSATRTGRRTEQFF

v_gene: TRBV12-5
j_gene: TRBJ1-1
CDR3aa: CASGPKGGTEAFF

v_gene: TRBV5-1
j_gene: TRBJ1-1
CDR3aa: CASSLEQPNTEAFF

v_gene: TRBV6-1
j_gene: TRBJ2-7
CDR3aa: CASSETLSGTYHYEQYF

v_gene: TRBV28
j_gene: TRBJ2-1
CDR3aa: CASRGTSSYNEQFF

v_gene: TRBV5-4
j_gene: TRBJ2-3
CDR3aa: CASSLAFRGTDTQYF

v_gene: TRBV18
j_gene: TRBJ1-5
CDR3aa: CASSPGGGFQPQHF

v_gene: TRBV20-1
j_gene: TRBJ2-7
CDR3aa: CSAKDRAKNEQYF

v_gene: TRBV5-6
j_gene: TRBJ2-7
CDR3aa: CASSFVEGYEQYF

v_gene: TRBV19
j_gene: TRBJ2-1
CDR3aa: CASSRGVRSYNEQFF

v_gene: TRBV7-3
j_gene: TRBJ2-2
CDR3aa: CASSKRQSGELFF

v_gene: TRBV5-1
j_gene: TRBJ2-7
CDR3aa: CASSQPGQRDEQYF

v_gene: TRBV10-3
j_gene: TRBJ2-3
CDR3aa: CAISVETDTQYF

v_gene: TRBV12-3/TRBV12-4
j_gene: TRBJ2-3
CDR3aa: CASSPRQGADTQYF

v_gene: TRBV6-1
j_gene: TRBJ2-7
CDR3aa: CASVGRGTYEQYF

v_gene: TRBV20-1
j_gene: TRBJ2-2
CDR3aa: CSARDGEASVYANTGELFF

v_gene: TRBV20-1
j_gene: TRBJ1-3
CDR3aa: CSAADRAFSGNTIYF

v_gene: TRBV28
j_gene: TRBJ2-7
CDR3aa: CASQLVDEQYF

v_gene: TRBV20-1
j_gene: TRBJ2-7
CDR3aa: CSARGEGAYEQYF

v_gene: TRBV7-9
j_gene: TRBJ2-1
CDR3aa: CASSPPSAGVQREQFF

v_gene: TRBV7-9
j_gene: TRBJ2-5
CDR3aa: CASSSPGTSKETQYF

v_gene: TRBV29-1
j_gene: TRBJ2-1
CDR3aa: CSVGRNEQFF

v_gene: TRBV29-1
j_gene: TRBJ2-1
CDR3aa: CSVEAGLLSDEQFF